Following are 24 T cell receptor beta chains from one sample sequenced in a study of blood T cell repertoires in COVID-19. Generated by immunoSEQ multiplex PCR, the TCRdb table keeps only in-frame clones and is missing some. This table holds about 57,000 clones, around three quarters found once. The sequencing sample was made of peripheral blood. Source of these receptors: a human donor in a cohort sampled during active COVID-19.

The J gene is TRBJ1-4, the V gene TRBV20-1; D possibly corresponds to TRBD1 (5 bases). The CDR3 is 13 residues long. V was clipped by 3 bases and J by 3 bases, with 8 bases between them. Per the germline V gene, CDR1 is DFQATT and CDR2 is SNEGSKA (reference sequence). The CDR3 loop is CSASPGSNEKLFF. The CDR3 coding sequence is TGCAGTGCTAGTCCAGGGTCTAATGAAAAACTGTTTTTT.

V usage is TRBV2 and J usage is TRBJ2-4; TRBD1 aligns across 7 bases. This CDR3 has 14 amino acids. The ends lost 4 bases at V and 2 bases at J; junction bases unmatched: 2. Germline V gene sequence: CDR1 SNHLY, CDR2 FYNNEI. CDR3 loop: CASSGTGSKNIQYF. The CDR3, as DNA: TGTGCCAGCAGTGGGACAGGCTCCAAAAACATTCAGTACTTC.

The CDR3 DNA sequence: TGTGCCAGCAGCGTAGTAGGGGGCACAGATACGCAGTATTTT. Encoded protein: CASSVVGGTDTQYF. This chain connects TRBV9 to TRBJ2-3; D might be TRBD1 (5 bases). V was pared by 0 bases and J by 1 base, with 6 bases between. Germline V lookup: CDR1 SGDLS, CDR2 YYNGEE. CDR3 size: 14 residues.

This chain connects TRBV6-4 to TRBJ1-1; D unresolved. The CDR3 has 12 amino acids. V lost 4 bases, J lost 8 bases, and 11 bases lay in between. Germline loops: CDR1 MRHNA, CDR2 SNTAGT. The CDR3 bases are TGTGCCAGCAGTGGCCCCCGGGGAGAAGCTTTCTTT. This encodes CASSGPRGEAFF.

The CDR3 region has the DNA TGCAGCCTCCGACAGGGGCAAGAGACCCAGTACTTC. Protein product: CSLRQGQETQYF. The V call is TRBV29-1, the J call TRBJ2-5; 8 bases are a match to TRBD1. Germline V gives CDR1 SQVTM, CDR2 ANQGSEA. There are 12 residues in the CDR3. The V gene end was trimmed by 8 bases and the J gene end by 2 bases; junction bases not matched to a gene: 4.

This clone has just one count. V and J are TRBV6-1 and TRBJ1-2; D ambiguous. In germline, CDR1 is MNHNS, CDR2 SASEGT. Deletions cut 3 bases from V and 3 bases from J, with 5 bases between. CDR3 length equals 12 residues. The chain's CDR3 is CASSESYYGYTF. In DNA, the CDR3 is TGTGCCAGCAGTGAGTCTTACTATGGCTACACCTTC.

The gene calls are TRBV25-1 and TRBJ1-1; D might be TRBD1 (6 bases). The V and J ends lost 7 bases and 7 bases respectively, with 10 bases between them. This CDR3 comprises 11 residues. Germline V lookup: CDR1 MGHDK, CDR2 SYGVNS. The DNA of the CDR3 is TGTGCCAGCAATCGAGGGGGTGAAGCTTTCTTT. The encoded protein is CASNRGGEAFF.

The chain employs TRBV5-1 and TRBJ1-1; TRBD1 matches 11 bases. V shed 7 bases and J 4 bases; nucleotides not matched to a gene: 3. Germline loops: CDR1 SGHRS, CDR2 YFSETQ. The CDR3 totals 13 residues. Here the CDR3 reads CASGTGGGTEAFF. CDR3 bases: TGCGCCAGCGGGACAGGGGGAGGCACTGAAGCTTTCTTT.

Only a few counts were recorded for this clone. The chain has TRBV18 and TRBJ1-5; 9 bases fit TRBD1. After removal of 6 bases from V and 3 bases from J, the junction contained 9 bases not matched to a gene. Germline CDR1 reads KGHSH; CDR2 reads LQKENI. CDR3 length: 16 amino acids. CDR3 in amino acids: CASSTQGAGYNQPQHF. The CDR3 coding sequence is TGTGCCAGCTCCACACAGGGGGCGGGATACAATCAGCCCCAGCATTTT.

CDR3: CSVEASLLGGRAYEQYF. The CDR3, as DNA: TGCAGCGTTGAAGCCTCCCTGCTGGGCGGGAGGGCTTACGAGCAGTACTTC. The chain uses TRBV29-1 and TRBJ2-7, with 9 bases that match TRBD2. The V segment lost 1 base and the J segment 4 bases; nucleotides outside the gene matches: 14. The CDR3 has 17 residues. Germline CDR1 reads SQVTM; CDR2 reads ANQGSEA.

The V call is TRBV28, the J call TRBJ2-3; D remains ambiguous. Trimming took off 3 bases at V and 3 bases at J, with 7 bases between the two ends. CDR1 and CDR2 (germline): MDHEN, SYDVKM. CDR3 length equals 13 residues. CDR3 DNA sequence: TGTGCCAGCAGTTTGGCTGTGACAGATACGCAGTATTTT. This translates into CASSLAVTDTQYF.

The genes are TRBV5-1 and TRBJ2-3; TRBD1 matches 8 bases. Looked up from germline, CDR1 is SGHRS and CDR2 is YFSETQ. J lost 5 bases, V lost 5 bases, and 16 bases had no gene match. CDR3 size: 17 residues. DNA of the CDR3: TGCGCCAGCAGTTCTCAGGGGGCGGCTCTTGTAATAGATACGCAGTATTTT. Residues: CASSSQGAALVIDTQYF.

This chain links TRBV5-1 with TRBJ1-2; 12 bases are a match to TRBD1. Unmatched junction bases numbered 5, after V lost 1 base and J lost 10 bases. The CDR3 runs to 14 residues. Germline assignment: CDR1 SGHRS and CDR2 YFSETQ. The chain's CDR3 is CASSLKGQGAIYTF. The CDR3 DNA is TGCGCCAGCAGCTTGAAGGGACAGGGGGCAATCTACACCTTC.

The gene calls are TRBV9 and TRBJ1-4; TRBD1 matches at 9 bases. Unmatched junction bases numbered 3, after V lost 0 bases and J lost 6 bases. This CDR3 has 15 residues. The germline CDR1 and CDR2 sequences are SGDLS and YYNGEE. CDR3 sequence: CASSVDWTGDEKLFF. The DNA for the CDR3 is TGTGCCAGCAGCGTAGACTGGACAGGGGATGAAAAACTGTTTTTT.

This clone was seen only once. The chain recombines TRBV2 with TRBJ1-1; a weak D match, TRBD1 (6 bases). Germline CDR1 reads SNHLY; CDR2 reads FYNNEI. V lost 9 bases and J lost 6, with 20 bases in between. There are 14 residues in the CDR3. In nucleotides, the CDR3 is TGTGCCAGTGGAGGCCAGGGGCAGGGGTCTGAAGCTTTCTTT. This translates into CASGGQGQGSEAFF.

The CDR3 nucleotides are TGTGCCAGCCGCGCGGCAGGGATGAACACTGAAGCTTTCTTT. Translated, it gives CASRAAGMNTEAFF. J is TRBJ1-1 and V is TRBV6-5; D is possibly TRBD1 (5 bases). The CDR3 contains 14 residues. With 8 bases removed from V and 0 bases from J, the gap between germline ends came to 13 bases. In germline, CDR1 is MNHEY, CDR2 SVGAGI.

The chain has TRBV2 and TRBJ2-1; 7 bases fit TRBD2. Trimming at V came to 4 bases and at J to 8 bases, leaving 17 bases not matched to a gene. The CDR3 runs 17 residues. Germline V gene data show CDR1 as SNHLY and CDR2 as FYNNEI. CDR3 protein: CASSGRGSPAYTDEQFF. CDR3 bases: TGTGCCAGCAGTGGCCGCGGGAGTCCCGCCTACACGGATGAGCAGTTCTTC.

J is TRBJ1-1 and V is TRBV9; D not certain. The ends were cut back, 5 bases at V and 1 base at J, with 12 bases in the middle. Germline CDR1 and CDR2: SGDLS and YYNGEE. The CDR3 runs 14 residues. CDR3 in amino acids: CASSLRGGNTEAFF. CDR3 DNA sequence: TGTGCCAGCAGTCTACGAGGCGGGAACACTGAAGCTTTCTTT.

The chain links TRBV6-2 or TRBV6-3 to TRBJ1-2, with TRBD1 matching over 10 bases. The CDR3 loop spans 15 amino acids. The germline V gene encodes CDR1 MNHEY and CDR2 SVGEGT. V gave up 5 bases and J gave up 3 bases; unmatched junction bases: 6. The CDR3 protein is CASSDRDRGDYGYTF. Written as DNA, the CDR3 is TGTGCCAGCAGTGACCGGGACAGGGGCGACTATGGCTACACCTTC.

The V call is TRBV12-3 or TRBV12-4, the J call TRBJ2-7; the match to TRBD1 covers 9 bases. The junction had 5 bases not matched to a gene; V was cut back by 8 bases and J by 3 bases. CDR3 length equals 13 residues. The CDR3 reads CASGGQGHYEQYF. The DNA for the CDR3 is TGTGCCAGCGGTGGACAGGGGCACTACGAGCAGTACTTC.

V usage is TRBV10-3 and J usage is TRBJ1-5, with D maybe TRBD1 (6 bases). CDR1 is ENHRY, CDR2 SYGVKD, per germline. Trimming left V 10 bases short and J 3 bases short, with 13 bases between. CDR3 length equals 13 residues. CDR3 amino acids: CASRGANNQPQHF. The CDR3 region has the DNA TGTGCCAGTCGGGGGGCTAACAATCAGCCCCAGCATTTT.

The CDR3 sequence is CASSPWAGGSTDTQYF. In DNA form, the CDR3 reads TGTGCCAGCTCACCATGGGCGGGAGGGTCCACAGATACGCAGTATTTT. The V and J genes are TRBV18 and TRBJ2-3; 9 bases align to TRBD2. The CDR3 contains 16 residues. The V segment lost 2 bases and the J segment 2 bases; nucleotides outside the gene matches: 5. The germline CDR1 and CDR2 sequences are KGHSH and LQKENI.

The chain combines TRBV6-6 with TRBJ1-2; 8 bases match TRBD1. Trimming took 8 bases from V and 8 from J; bases not matched to a gene: 4. In germline, CDR1 is MNHNY, CDR2 SVGAGI (reference sequence). This CDR3 contains 11 residues. The CDR3 nucleotides read TGTGCCAGCGGAACAGGGGGAGGCTACACCTTC. Its translation: CASGTGGGYTF.

J is TRBJ2-7 and V is TRBV3-1 (or the pseudogene TRBV3-2); the D gene is possibly TRBD1 (5 bases). The V gene lost 10 bases and the J gene lost 5 bases, with 21 bases spanning the gap. The length of the CDR3 is 14 residues. The germline V gene encodes CDR1 LGHDT and CDR2 YNNKEL (reference sequence). In DNA form, the CDR3 reads TGTGCCATCGCCGGCGGACACCTTCCCCACGAGCAGTACTTC. Protein sequence: CAIAGGHLPHEQYF.